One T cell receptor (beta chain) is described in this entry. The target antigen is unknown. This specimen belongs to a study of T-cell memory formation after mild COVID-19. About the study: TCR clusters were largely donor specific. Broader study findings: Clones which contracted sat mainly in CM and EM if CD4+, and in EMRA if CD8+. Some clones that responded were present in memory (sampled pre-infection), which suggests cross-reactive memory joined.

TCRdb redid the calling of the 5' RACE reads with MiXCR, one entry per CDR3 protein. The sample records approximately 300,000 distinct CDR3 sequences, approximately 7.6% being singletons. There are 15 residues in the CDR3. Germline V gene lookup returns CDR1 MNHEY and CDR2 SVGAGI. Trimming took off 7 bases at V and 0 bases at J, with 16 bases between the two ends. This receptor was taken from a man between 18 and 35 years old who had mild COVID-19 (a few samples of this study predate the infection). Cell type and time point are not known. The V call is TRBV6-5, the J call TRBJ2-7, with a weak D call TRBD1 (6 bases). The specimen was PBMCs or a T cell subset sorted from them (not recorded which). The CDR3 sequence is CASTKGDIDSYEQYF. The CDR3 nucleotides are TGTGCCAGCACCAAGGGGGACATAGACTCCTACGAGCAGTACTTC.